This is a list of T cell receptor beta chains from one sample in a study of blood T cell repertoires in COVID-19. Repertoires were generated with immunoSEQ multiplex PCR, while TCRdb's copy carries only in-frame clones and drops some. The sample gives a few hundred thousand clones, around 85% of which show up once; around 4% is in the top ten. Specimen: peripheral blood. These receptors came from a woman aged 45-60 years with active or convalescent COVID-19. Each CDR3 is given with its conserved first and last residue. A D gene is named only where the DNA matches it firmly. Rows may omit the clone size; those that give it use once, few, many or a size class.

d_call	clone_size	v_call	j_call	cdr3_nt	cdr3_aa
.	.	TRBV19	TRBJ2-2	TGTGCCAGTAGACCCCGGGGTACCCGAGGGATCGGGGAGCTGTTTTTT	CASRPRGTRGIGELFF
TRBD1	.	TRBV3-1/TRBV3-2	TRBJ1-1	TGTGCCAGCAGCCAAGACAGCCGACAGGGGTTGGCTTTCTTT	CASSQDSRQGLAFF
TRBD2	.	TRBV19	TRBJ2-3	TGTGCCAGTAGTATGGCGGGGGCAGATACGCAGTATTTT	CASSMAGADTQYF
TRBD2	.	TRBV9	TRBJ2-1	TGTGCCAGCAGCCCAACTACATTAGCGGGAGTCATCAATGAGCAGTTCTTC	CASSPTTLAGVINEQFF
.	.	TRBV9	TRBJ2-7	TGTGCCAGCAGCGTAGGGGCGGGAAATACCTACGAGCAGTACTTC	CASSVGAGNTYEQYF
.	.	TRBV3-1/TRBV3-2	TRBJ2-5	TGTGCCAGCAGCCAAGATCTACCGCCGGGGACCCAGTACTTC	CASSQDLPPGTQYF
TRBD2	.	TRBV5-4	TRBJ2-7	TGTGCCAGCAGCCCCGGACTAGCGGGAGCCGGGTGGAAACAGTACTTC	CASSPGLAGAGWKQYF
TRBD1	.	TRBV2	TRBJ1-6	TGTGCCAGCAGTAGATACAGGGGATCTAATTCACCCCTCCACTTT	CASSRYRGSNSPLHF
TRBD1	.	TRBV7-9	TRBJ2-7	TGTGCCAGCAGCTCGAAAGCCGGGACAGGGTCCGTCGAGCAGTACTTC	CASSSKAGTGSVEQYF
TRBD1	.	TRBV27	TRBJ2-5	TGTGCCAGCAGTCTCCGGGACAGGGGTGAGACCCAGTACTTC	CASSLRDRGETQYF
.	once	TRBV7-8	TRBJ2-1	TGTGCCAGCAGCTTATTCAGGCTAGCAACCTATGGGGAGCAGTTCTTC	CASSLFRLATYGEQFF